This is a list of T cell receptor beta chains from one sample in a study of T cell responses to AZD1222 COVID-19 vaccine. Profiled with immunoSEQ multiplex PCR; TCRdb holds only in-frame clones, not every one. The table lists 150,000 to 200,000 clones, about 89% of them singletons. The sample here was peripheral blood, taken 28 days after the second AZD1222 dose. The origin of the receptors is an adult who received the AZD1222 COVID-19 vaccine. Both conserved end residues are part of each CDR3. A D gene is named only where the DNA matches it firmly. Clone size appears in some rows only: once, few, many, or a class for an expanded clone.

CDR3: CASSLSKHSYNSPLHF
DNA: TGTGCCAGCAGTTTATCGAAACACTCCTATAATTCACCCCTCCACTTT
V: TRBV27
J: TRBJ1-6
size: -
D: -

CDR3: CASSDWGGSGANVLTF
DNA: TGTGCCAGCAGTGACTGGGGGGGCTCTGGGGCCAACGTCCTGACTTTC
V: TRBV6-1
J: TRBJ2-6
size: -
D: TRBD2

CDR3: CASSSGTGLSGGYTF
DNA: TGTGCCAGCAGCTCCGGGACAGGGCTCTCGGGAGGCTACACCTTC
V: TRBV7-6
J: TRBJ1-2
size: -
D: TRBD1

CDR3: CASSLGVANNQPQHF
DNA: TGTGCCAGCAGCTTAGGCGTGGCCAACAATCAGCCCCAGCATTTT
V: TRBV11-2
J: TRBJ1-5
size: -
D: -

CDR3: CASSSGRTGEAEAFF
DNA: TGCGCCAGCAGCTCGGGCCGGACAGGGGAGGCTGAAGCTTTCTTT
V: TRBV5-1
J: TRBJ1-1
size: -
D: TRBD1

CDR3: CSALGHYEQYF
DNA: TGCAGTGCTCTTGGCCACTACGAGCAGTACTTC
V: TRBV20-1
J: TRBJ2-7
size: -
D: -

CDR3: CASSVAGDPFTGSSGNTIYF
DNA: TGTGCCAGCAGCGTAGCTGGGGATCCCTTTACAGGTTCCTCTGGAAACACCATATATTTT
V: TRBV9
J: TRBJ1-3
size: -
D: -

CDR3: CASSTDSAAEAFF
DNA: TGTGCCAGCAGCACCGACAGTGCGGCTGAAGCTTTCTTT
V: TRBV21-1
J: TRBJ1-1
size: -
D: -

CDR3: CASSVGSRISNEQFF
DNA: TGTGCCAGCAGCGTAGGGAGCAGGATATCGAATGAGCAGTTCTTC
V: TRBV9
J: TRBJ2-1
size: once
D: -

CDR3: CASSPGQGIPNEKLFF
DNA: TGTGCCAGCAGCCCAGGACAGGGCATTCCTAATGAAAAACTGTTTTTT
V: TRBV9
J: TRBJ1-4
size: -
D: TRBD1

CDR3: CAWIASGFYGYTF
DNA: TGTGCCTGGATCGCGTCGGGCTTCTATGGCTACACCTTC
V: TRBV30
J: TRBJ1-2
size: -
D: -

CDR3: CASSSQGMNTEAFF
DNA: TGCGCCAGCAGCTCACAGGGTATGAACACTGAAGCTTTCTTT
V: TRBV5-1
J: TRBJ1-1
size: -
D: -

CDR3: CASSSQGAGDTQYF
DNA: TGTGCCAGCAGCTCACAGGGGGCGGGAGATACGCAGTATTTT
V: TRBV5-4
J: TRBJ2-3
size: -
D: TRBD1

CDR3: CASSESPTQYF
DNA: TGTGCCAGCAGTGAATCCCCTACGCAGTATTTT
V: TRBV2
J: TRBJ2-3
size: once
D: -

CDR3: CASSAQGASEQYF
DNA: TGTGCCAGCAGCGCCCAGGGGGCTAGCGAGCAGTACTTC
V: TRBV9
J: TRBJ2-7
size: -
D: TRBD1

CDR3: CASSESLVTDTQYF
DNA: TGTGCCAGCAGTGAATCGCTAGTAACAGATACGCAGTATTTT
V: TRBV2
J: TRBJ2-3
size: -
D: -